This T cell receptor (beta chain) emerged from a study of regulatory T cells in long-lasting Graves disease. This clonotype was counted only a few times. Construction of the TCR beta libraries employed iRepertoire HTBI primers in conjunction with Arm-PCR of CDR3 regions. MiXCR, run by TCRdb on the multiplex PCR reads, gives a single entry per CDR3 protein. The sample comprises roughly 510,000 distinct CDR3 sequences, about 16% of which are singletons, and more than 10% rests with the top ten. Time point defined: newly diagnosed GD, antithyroid drugs for less than 3 months. Making the TCR library involved RNA that had been extracted from PBMCs. Peripheral blood, approximately 9 milliliters per patient, was collected in EDTA tubes. The CDR3 length is 16 residues. With 1 base clipped from V and 7 bases from J, the junction kept 13 bases outside the gene matches. The germline gives CDR1 SEHNR, CDR2 FQNEAQ (reference sequence).

Another study also made use of these data, one on T cells in Graves' hyperthyroidism and ophthalmopathy. From that second work: Exclusion of patients followed from uncontrolled infection, other autoimmune disease, pregnancy or lactation. The HTBI primer set drove a first-round RT-PCR of the TCR CDR3. Ophthalmopathy, as predicted by the model, came a median roughly 6.5 months after the prediction.

The chain couples TRBV7-9 to TRBJ2-7, with 7 bases matching TRBD2. The sequence was collected from a man aged 18 to 30 with Graves disease. The sample here was peripheral blood mononuclear cells (PBMCs), taken at new diagnosis, from a patient treated with antithyroid drugs. CDR3 residues: CASSLGGGTAIREQYF. Written as DNA, the CDR3 is TGTGCCAGCAGCTTAGGGGGGGGGACTGCCATCCGGGAGCAGTACTTC.